This T cell receptor beta chain was obtained from a study of T cell responses to AZD1222 COVID-19 vaccine. Measured with immunoSEQ multiplex PCR; TCRdb has only the in-frame clones, and not every one. The sample has over 110,000 clones; around 93% are singletons. Trimming pared 5 bases from V and 3 bases from J, leaving 20 bases between. Per the germline V gene, CDR1 is SGHVS and CDR2 is FNYEAQ. The CDR3 extends over 16 amino acids. Study-level points and caveats: Regions 160-218 and 743-854 dominated among vaccine-associated CD4 TCRs spanning spike. None of the repertoires were sampled until the peak T cell response had passed. Donors skewed white British and female; clonal diversity was possibly underestimated.

On this clone: Its antigen is as yet unknown.

The chain uses TRBV7-6 and TRBJ2-7; maybe TRBD1 (6 bases). The sequence was collected from an adult in good health. The sample in question was peripheral blood, obtained on day 0 of AZD1222 vaccination. The CDR3 DNA is TGTGCCAGCAGCCCGATACAGGGTTTGGACCTCTACGAGCAGTACTTC. Protein: CASSPIQGLDLYEQYF.